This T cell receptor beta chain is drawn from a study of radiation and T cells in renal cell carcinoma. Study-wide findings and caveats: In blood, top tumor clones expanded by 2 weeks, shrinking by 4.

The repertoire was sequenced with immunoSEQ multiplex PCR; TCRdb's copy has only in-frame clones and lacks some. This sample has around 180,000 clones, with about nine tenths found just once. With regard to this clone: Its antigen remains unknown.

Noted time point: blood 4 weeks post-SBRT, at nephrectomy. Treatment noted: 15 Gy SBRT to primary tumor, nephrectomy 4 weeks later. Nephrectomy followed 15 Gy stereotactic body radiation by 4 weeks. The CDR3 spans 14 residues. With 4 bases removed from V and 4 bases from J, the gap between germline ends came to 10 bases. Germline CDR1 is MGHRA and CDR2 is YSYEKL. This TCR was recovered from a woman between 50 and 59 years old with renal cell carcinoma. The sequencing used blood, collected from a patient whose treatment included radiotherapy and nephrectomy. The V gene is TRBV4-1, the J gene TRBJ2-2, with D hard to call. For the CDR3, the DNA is TGCGCCAGCAGCCCCGCAGCCGGCACCGGGGAGCTGTTTTTT. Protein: CASSPAAGTGELFF.